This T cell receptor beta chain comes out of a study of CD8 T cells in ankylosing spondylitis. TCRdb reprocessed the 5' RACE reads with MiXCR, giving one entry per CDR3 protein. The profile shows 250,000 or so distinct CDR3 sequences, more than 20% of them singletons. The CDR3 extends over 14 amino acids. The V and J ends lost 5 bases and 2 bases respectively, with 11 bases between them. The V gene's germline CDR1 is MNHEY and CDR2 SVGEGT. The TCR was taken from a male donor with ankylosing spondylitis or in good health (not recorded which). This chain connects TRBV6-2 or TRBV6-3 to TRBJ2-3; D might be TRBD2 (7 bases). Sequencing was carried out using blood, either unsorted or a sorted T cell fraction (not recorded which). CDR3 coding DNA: TGTGCCAGCAGTCCCCGGGGGGCCACAGATACGCAGTATTTT. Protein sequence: CASSPRGATDTQYF.